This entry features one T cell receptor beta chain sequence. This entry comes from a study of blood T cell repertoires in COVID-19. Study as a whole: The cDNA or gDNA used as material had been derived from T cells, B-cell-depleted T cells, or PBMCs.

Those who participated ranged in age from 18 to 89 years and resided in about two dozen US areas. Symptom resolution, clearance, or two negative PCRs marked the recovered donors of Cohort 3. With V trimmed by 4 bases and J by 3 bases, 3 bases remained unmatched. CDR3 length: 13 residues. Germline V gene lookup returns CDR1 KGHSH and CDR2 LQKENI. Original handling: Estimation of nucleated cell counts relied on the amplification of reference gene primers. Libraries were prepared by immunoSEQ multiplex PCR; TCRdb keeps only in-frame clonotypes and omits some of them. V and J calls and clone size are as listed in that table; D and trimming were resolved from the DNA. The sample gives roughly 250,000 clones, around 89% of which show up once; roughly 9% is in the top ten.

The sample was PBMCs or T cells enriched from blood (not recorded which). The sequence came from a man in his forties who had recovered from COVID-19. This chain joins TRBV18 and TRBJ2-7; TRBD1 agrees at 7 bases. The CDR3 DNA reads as TGTGCCAGCTCACTGGCAGGGGGCTACGAGCAGTACTTC. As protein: CASSLAGGYEQYF.